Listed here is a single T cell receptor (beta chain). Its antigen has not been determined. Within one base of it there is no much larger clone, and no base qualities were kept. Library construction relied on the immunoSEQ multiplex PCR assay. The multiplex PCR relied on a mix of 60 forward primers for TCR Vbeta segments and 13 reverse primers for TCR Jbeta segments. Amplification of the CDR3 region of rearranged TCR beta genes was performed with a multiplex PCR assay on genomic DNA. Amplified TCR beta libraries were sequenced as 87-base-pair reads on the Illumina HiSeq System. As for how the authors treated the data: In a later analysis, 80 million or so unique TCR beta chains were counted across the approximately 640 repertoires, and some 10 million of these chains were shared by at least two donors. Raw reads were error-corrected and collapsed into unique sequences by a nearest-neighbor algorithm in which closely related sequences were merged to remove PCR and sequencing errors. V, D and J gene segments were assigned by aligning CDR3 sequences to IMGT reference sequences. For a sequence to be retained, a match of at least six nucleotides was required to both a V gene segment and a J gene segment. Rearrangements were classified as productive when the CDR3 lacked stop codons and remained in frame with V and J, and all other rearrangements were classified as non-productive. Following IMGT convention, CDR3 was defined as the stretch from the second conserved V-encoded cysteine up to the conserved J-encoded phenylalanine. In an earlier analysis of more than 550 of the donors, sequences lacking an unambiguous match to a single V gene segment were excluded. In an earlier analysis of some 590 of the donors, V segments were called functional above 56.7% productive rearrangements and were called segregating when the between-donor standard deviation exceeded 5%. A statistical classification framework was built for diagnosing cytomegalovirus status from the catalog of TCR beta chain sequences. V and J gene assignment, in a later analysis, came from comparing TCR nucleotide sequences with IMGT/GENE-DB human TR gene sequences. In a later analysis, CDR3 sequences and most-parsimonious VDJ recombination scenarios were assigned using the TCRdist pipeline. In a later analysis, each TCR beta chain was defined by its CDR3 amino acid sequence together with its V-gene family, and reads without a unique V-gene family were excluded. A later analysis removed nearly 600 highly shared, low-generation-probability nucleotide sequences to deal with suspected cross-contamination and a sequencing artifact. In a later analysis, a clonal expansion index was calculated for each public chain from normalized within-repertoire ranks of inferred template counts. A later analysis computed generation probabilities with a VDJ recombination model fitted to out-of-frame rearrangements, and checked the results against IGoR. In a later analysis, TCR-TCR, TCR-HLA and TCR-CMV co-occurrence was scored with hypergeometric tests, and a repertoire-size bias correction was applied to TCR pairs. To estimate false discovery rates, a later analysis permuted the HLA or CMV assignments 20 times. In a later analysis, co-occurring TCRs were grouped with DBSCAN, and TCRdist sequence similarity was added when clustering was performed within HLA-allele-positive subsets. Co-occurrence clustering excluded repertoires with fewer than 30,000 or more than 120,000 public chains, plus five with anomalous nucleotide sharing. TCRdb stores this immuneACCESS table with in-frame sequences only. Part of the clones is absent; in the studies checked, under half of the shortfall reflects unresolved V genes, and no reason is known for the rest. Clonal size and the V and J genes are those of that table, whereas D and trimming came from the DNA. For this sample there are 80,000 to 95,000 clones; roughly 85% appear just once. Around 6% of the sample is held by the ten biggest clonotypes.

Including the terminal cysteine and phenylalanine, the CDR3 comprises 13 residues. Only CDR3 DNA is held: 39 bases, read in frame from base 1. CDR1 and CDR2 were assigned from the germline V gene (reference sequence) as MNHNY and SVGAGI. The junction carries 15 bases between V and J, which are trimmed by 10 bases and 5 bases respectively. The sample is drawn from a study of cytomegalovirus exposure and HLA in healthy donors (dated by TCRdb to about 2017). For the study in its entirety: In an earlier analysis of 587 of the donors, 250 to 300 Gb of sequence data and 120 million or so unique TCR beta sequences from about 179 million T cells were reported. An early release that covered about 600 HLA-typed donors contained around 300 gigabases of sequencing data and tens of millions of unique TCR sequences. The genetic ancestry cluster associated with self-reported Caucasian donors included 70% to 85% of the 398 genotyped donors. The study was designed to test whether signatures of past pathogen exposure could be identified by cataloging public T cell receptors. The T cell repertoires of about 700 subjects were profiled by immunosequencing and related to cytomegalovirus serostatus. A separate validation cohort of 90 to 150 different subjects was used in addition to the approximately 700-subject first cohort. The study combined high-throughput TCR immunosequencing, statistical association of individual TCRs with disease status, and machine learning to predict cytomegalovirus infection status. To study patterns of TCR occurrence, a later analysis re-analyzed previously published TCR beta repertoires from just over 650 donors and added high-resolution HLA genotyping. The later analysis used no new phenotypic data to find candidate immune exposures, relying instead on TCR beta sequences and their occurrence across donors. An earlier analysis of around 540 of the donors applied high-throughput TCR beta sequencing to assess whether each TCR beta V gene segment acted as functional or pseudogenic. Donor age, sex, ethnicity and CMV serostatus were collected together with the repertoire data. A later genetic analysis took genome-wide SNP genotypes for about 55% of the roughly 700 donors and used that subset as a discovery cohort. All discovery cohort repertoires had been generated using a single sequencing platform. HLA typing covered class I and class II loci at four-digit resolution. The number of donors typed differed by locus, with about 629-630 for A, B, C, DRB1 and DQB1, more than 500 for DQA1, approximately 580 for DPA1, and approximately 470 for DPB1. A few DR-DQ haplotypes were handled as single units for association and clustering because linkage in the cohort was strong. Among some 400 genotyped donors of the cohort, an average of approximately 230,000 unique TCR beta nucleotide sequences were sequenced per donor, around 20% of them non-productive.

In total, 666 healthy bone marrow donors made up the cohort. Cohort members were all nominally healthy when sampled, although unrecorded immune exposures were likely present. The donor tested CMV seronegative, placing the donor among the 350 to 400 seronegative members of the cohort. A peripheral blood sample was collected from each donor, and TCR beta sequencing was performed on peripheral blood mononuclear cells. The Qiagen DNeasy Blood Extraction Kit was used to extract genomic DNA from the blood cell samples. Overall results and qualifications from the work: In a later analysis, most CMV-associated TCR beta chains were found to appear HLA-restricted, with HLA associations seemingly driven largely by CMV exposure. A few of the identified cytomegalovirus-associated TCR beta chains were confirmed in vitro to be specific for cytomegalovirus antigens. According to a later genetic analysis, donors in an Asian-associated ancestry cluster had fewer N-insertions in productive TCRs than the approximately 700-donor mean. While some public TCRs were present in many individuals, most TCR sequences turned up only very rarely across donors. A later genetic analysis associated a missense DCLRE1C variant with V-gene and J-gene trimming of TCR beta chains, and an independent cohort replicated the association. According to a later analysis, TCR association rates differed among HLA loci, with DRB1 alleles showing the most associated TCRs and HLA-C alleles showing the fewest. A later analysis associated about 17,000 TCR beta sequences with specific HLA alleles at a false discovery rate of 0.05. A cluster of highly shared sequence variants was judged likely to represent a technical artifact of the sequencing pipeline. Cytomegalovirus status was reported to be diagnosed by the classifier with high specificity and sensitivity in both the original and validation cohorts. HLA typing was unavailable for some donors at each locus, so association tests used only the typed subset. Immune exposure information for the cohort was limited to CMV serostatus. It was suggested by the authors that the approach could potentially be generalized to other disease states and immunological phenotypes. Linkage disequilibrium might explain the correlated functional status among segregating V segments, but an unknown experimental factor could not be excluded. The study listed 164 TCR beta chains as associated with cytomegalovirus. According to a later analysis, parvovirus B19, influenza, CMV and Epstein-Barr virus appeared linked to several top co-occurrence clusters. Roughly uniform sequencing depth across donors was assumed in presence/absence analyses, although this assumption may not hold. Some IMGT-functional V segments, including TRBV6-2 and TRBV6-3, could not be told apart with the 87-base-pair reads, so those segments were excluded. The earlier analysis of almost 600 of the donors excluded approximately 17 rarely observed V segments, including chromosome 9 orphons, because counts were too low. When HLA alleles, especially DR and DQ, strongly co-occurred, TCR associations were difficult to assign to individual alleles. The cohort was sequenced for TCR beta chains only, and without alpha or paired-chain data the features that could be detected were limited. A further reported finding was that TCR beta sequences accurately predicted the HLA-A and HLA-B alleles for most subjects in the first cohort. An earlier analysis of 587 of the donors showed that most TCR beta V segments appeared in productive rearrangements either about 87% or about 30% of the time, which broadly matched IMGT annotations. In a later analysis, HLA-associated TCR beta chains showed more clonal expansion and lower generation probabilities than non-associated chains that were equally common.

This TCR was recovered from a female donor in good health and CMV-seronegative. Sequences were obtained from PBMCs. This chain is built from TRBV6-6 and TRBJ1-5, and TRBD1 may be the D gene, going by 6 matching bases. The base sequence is TGTGCCACCGTAGACAGGAAGGATCAGCCCCAGCATTTT. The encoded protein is CATVDRKDQPQHF.